This T cell receptor (beta chain) was recovered during a study of response to subunit inactivated influenza vaccine. Study-wide results and caveats: Each seasonal influenza vaccination, the authors suggested, recruits few new T cells.

Using its own MiXCR run on the RT-PCR reads, TCRdb lists one record per CDR3 protein. The sample consists of 600,000 to 700,000 distinct CDR3 sequences, approximately 14% of them appearing once. V was trimmed by 4 bases and J by 1 base, leaving 23 bases between them. The germline V gene has CDR1 LGHDT and CDR2 YNNKEL (reference sequence). This CDR3 region has 18 residues. Points on this clonotype: Its target is not known.

The source material was PBMCs from blood, sampled approximately 15 days before vaccination. The chain couples TRBV3-1 to TRBJ2-7; possibly TRBD1 or TRBD2 for D (6 bases each). The TCR was taken from a man aged 45-65 years who received an inactivated influenza vaccine. CDR3 DNA sequence: TGTGCCAGCAGCCCCCATGGGGGGCTAGCCTTCAATTCCTACGAGCAGTACTTC. Amino acid sequence: CASSPHGGLAFNSYEQYF.